A single sample gave rise to the 21 T cell receptor beta chains below, sequenced in a study of cytomegalovirus exposure and HLA in healthy donors. The PCR employed 60 Vbeta primers together with 13 Jbeta primers. Here immunoSEQ multiplex PCR was the method, and the copy in TCRdb shows in-frame clones only, minus some. The sample includes 150,000 to 200,000 clones, over 75% seen only once; the top ten take more than 1.5%. The sequencing input was PBMCs. The receptors come from a man younger than 35 in good health and CMV-seronegative.

The genes are TRBV5-1 and TRBJ2-5; D not resolved. Germline-derived CDR1 and CDR2 are SGHRS and YFSETQ. The CDR3 has 12 residues. The V end lost 4 bases, the J end lost 5 bases, and 9 bases lay between the germline ends. In nucleotides, the CDR3 is TGCGCCAGCAGCAATCATCGGGAGACCCAGTACTTC. It is translated as CASSNHRETQYF. Full variable domain (outside the CDR3, taken from reference TRBV5-1 and TRBJ2-5): KAGVTQTPRYLIKTRGQQVTLSCSPISGHRSVSWYQQTPGQGLQFLFEYFSETQRNKGNFPGRFSGRQFSNSRSEMNVSTLELGDSALYLCASSNHRETQYFGPGTRLLVL.

V usage is TRBV11-2 and J usage is TRBJ2-7, with 9 bases fitting TRBD2. The V and J ends lost 7 bases and 0 bases, in that order; junction bases with no gene match: 10. Germline-derived CDR1 and CDR2 are SGHAT and FQNNGV. This CDR3 has 16 residues. CDR3 nucleotides: TGTGCCAGCAAAATAGCCAGGACTAGCGACTCCTACGAGCAGTACTTC. This translates into CASKIARTSDSYEQYF.

The chain couples TRBV5-1 to TRBJ1-4; no clear D. Between the trimmed V and J ends, which lost 4 bases and 8 bases, there was a span of 18 bases. From germline, CDR1 is SGHRS and CDR2 YFSETQ. This CDR3 is built from 15 residues. CDR3 sequence (DNA): TGCGCCAGCAGCGCGGGAGAATCTGATGGGGAAAAACTGTTTTTT. Translating it yields CASSAGESDGEKLFF.

This rearrangement joins TRBV5-6 to TRBJ2-1, with 14 bases matching TRBD2. Germline loops: CDR1 SGHDT, CDR2 YYEEEE. V was pared by 0 bases and J by 7 bases, with 0 bases of the junction left unmatched. This CDR3 has 15 residues. In nucleotides, the CDR3 is TGTGCCAGCAGCTTGGGACTAGCGGGAGGGAATGAGCAGTTCTTC. Translation: CASSLGLAGGNEQFF.

DNA for the CDR3: TGTGCCAGCAGTCGGCGCTGGAGGGTCGGAGATACGCAGTATTTT. It codes for CASSRRWRVGDTQYF. V is TRBV6-5 and J is TRBJ2-3; possible D gene TRBD2, 6 bases. The CDR3 is 15 amino acids. Germline loops: CDR1 MNHEY, CDR2 SVGAGI. Trimming cost V 5 bases and J 5 bases, with 17 bases left between them.

The chain has TRBV11-1 and TRBJ1-6; 7 positions match TRBD1. J gave up 6 bases and V 5 bases, and 7 bases lay outside the gene matches. The CDR3 is 15 amino acids. The germline V gene has CDR1 SGHAT and CDR2 FQDESV (reference sequence). CDR3 amino acids: CASSARDRSNSPLHF. In DNA form, the CDR3 reads TGTGCCAGCAGCGCCCGGGACAGATCTAATTCACCCCTCCACTTT.

A few counts support this clone. The chain carries TRBV10-2 and TRBJ1-1; 7 positions match TRBD1. Trimming cost V 5 bases and J 2 bases; bases outside gene matches: 2. The CDR3 consists of 13 residues. Germline CDR1 WSHSY, CDR2 SAAADI. For the CDR3, the DNA is TGCGCCAGCAGTTCAGGGGGTAACACTGAAGCTTTCTTT. As protein: CASSSGGNTEAFF.

This clone was counted only a few times. The genes are TRBV29-1 and TRBJ2-5; 13 bases align to TRBD2. J was trimmed by 4 bases and V by 6 bases; bases with no gene match: 17. CDR1 and CDR2 from the germline V gene are SQVTM and ANQGSEA. The CDR3 contains 18 residues. In DNA form, the CDR3 reads TGCAGCGTCTTGGGGACTAGCGGGACCTATTCAGCAATAGAGACCCAGTACTTC. It codes for CSVLGTSGTYSAIETQYF.

This clone occurred a few times. Different DNA sequences within this sample yield the same CDR3. V gene TRBV9 combines with J gene TRBJ2-7, with D uncertain. Per the germline V gene, CDR1 is SGDLS and CDR2 is YYNGEE. The CDR3 covers 13 residues. V was trimmed by 0 bases and J by 4 bases, leaving 8 bases between them. The CDR3 DNA reads as TGTGCCAGCAGCGTAGGTCGAGATTACGAGCAGTACTTC. Translation gives CASSVGRDYEQYF.

This clone was counted a few times. This chain joins TRBV7-6 and TRBJ2-3; a possible D gene is TRBD2 (5 bases). Germline values: CDR1 SGHVS, CDR2 FNYEAQ. V lost 1 base to trimming and J lost 2 bases, with 10 bases between them. The CDR3 has 15 amino acids. In DNA form, the CDR3 reads TGTGCCAGCAGCTTAGGACGAGACTACACAGATACGCAGTATTTT. This gives the protein CASSLGRDYTDTQYF.

The chain combines TRBV27 with TRBJ1-1, with a possible D match to TRBD1 (5 bases). This CDR3 is built from 14 residues. From germline, CDR1 is MNHEY and CDR2 SMNVEV (reference sequence). Trimming took 3 bases from V and 4 from J, leaving 12 bases between them. CDR3 sequence: CASSFIGASTEAFF. Here the CDR3 DNA reads TGTGCCAGCAGTTTTATTGGGGCGAGCACTGAAGCTTTCTTT.

The chain has TRBV2 and TRBJ1-4; D is undetermined. The CDR3 covers 15 residues. Germline V gene data show CDR1 as SNHLY and CDR2 as FYNNEI. Trimming shortened V by 2 bases and J by 8 bases, and 15 bases separated the two germline ends. In nucleotides, the CDR3 is TGTGCCAGCAGTGAACCCGGGTGGCGTATGGAAAAACTGTTTTTT. It is translated as CASSEPGWRMEKLFF.

The V call is TRBV5-6, the J call TRBJ2-3; D not resolved. V was clipped by 0 bases and J by 0 bases, with 11 bases between them. Germline values: CDR1 SGHDT, CDR2 YYEEEE. The CDR3 consists of 16 residues. The CDR3 sequence: CASSLVSIPSTDTQYF. DNA for the CDR3: TGTGCCAGCAGCTTGGTTTCTATCCCTAGCACAGATACGCAGTATTTT.

The genes are TRBV18 and TRBJ2-7, with 7 bases identical to TRBD1. V dropped 4 bases and J dropped 6; count of bases not matched to a gene: 12. This CDR3 has 15 amino acids. The V gene's germline CDR1 is KGHSH and CDR2 LQKENI. CDR3: CASSLSGTVVGEQYF. The CDR3 DNA is TGTGCCAGCTCACTTTCCGGGACAGTCGTAGGCGAGCAGTACTTC.

This sequence joins TRBV30 and TRBJ2-1; 10 bases are shared with TRBD2. Per the germline V gene, CDR1 is GTSNPN and CDR2 is SVGIG (reference sequence). The CDR3 is made up of 15 amino acids. V was clipped by 0 bases and J by 6 bases; unmatched bases: 5. CDR3 sequence: CAWSVPAGGINEQFF. The CDR3 DNA sequence: TGTGCCTGGAGTGTCCCAGCGGGAGGGATCAATGAGCAGTTCTTC.

This sequence joins TRBV4-3 and TRBJ1-5; D is possibly TRBD1 (5 bases). The CDR3 totals 16 residues. CDR1 and CDR2 from the germline V gene are LGHNA and YSLEER. V lost 0 bases, J lost 6 bases, and 15 bases lay in between. CDR3 sequence reads: CASSQDGRQSGQPQHF. The CDR3 DNA is TGCGCCAGCAGCCAAGATGGCCGACAGTCGGGTCAGCCCCAGCATTTT.

V usage is TRBV7-9 and J usage is TRBJ2-5; TRBD1 aligns across 9 bases. Germline loops: CDR1 SEHNR, CDR2 FQNEAQ (reference sequence). The CDR3 loop spans 15 amino acids. Losses at the gene ends were 11 bases for V and 0 bases for J; bases not matched to a gene: 10. CDR3 nucleotide sequence: TGTGCCTACCAGTCGGGGACAGGGTACCAAGAGACCCAGTACTTC. This translates into CAYQSGTGYQETQYF.

This chain joins TRBV5-4 and TRBJ2-1, with 9 bases fitting TRBD2. Looked up from germline, CDR1 is SGHNT and CDR2 is YYREEE (reference sequence). CDR3 length equals 17 residues. The V and J ends lost 2 bases and 7 bases, in that order; junction bases with no gene match: 13. The CDR3 loop is CASSFGGGREGRNEQFF. CDR3 coding DNA: TGTGCCAGCAGCTTTGGCGGTGGGCGGGAGGGCCGGAATGAGCAGTTCTTC.

V and J are TRBV4-3 and TRBJ2-1, with 8 bases aligning to TRBD2. The length of the CDR3 is 15 residues. J lost 6 bases, V lost 4 bases, and 8 bases had no gene match. CDR1 LGHNA and CDR2 YSLEER come from the germline V gene. CDR3 amino acids: CASSRGLEPANEQFF. CDR3 coding DNA: TGCGCCAGCAGCCGGGGACTAGAGCCCGCCAATGAGCAGTTCTTC.

The chain recombines TRBV5-1 with TRBJ1-6; tentatively, D is TRBD1 (5 bases). Germline loops: CDR1 SGHRS, CDR2 YFSETQ. The CDR3 extends over 16 amino acids. The V end lost 3 bases, the J end lost 10 bases, and 20 bases lay between the germline ends. In DNA, the CDR3 is TGCGCCAGCAGCTGGGGACGGGGGGTATATGGGTCACCCCTCCACTTT. It translates to CASSWGRGVYGSPLHF.

The genes are TRBV7-9 and TRBJ2-2, with 9 bases identical to TRBD1. CDR3 length: 16 amino acids. The ends lost 4 bases at V and 4 bases at J; junction bases unmatched: 7. The V gene's germline CDR1 is SEHNR and CDR2 FQNEAQ (reference sequence). The CDR3 nucleotides are TGTGCCAGCAGCTGGGGGGGACAGGGATCCACCGGGGAGCTGTTTTTT. Its protein product is CASSWGGQGSTGELFF.